A selection of T cell receptor beta chains follows, all from one sample in a study of PD-1 blockade in classical Hodgkin lymphoma. Generated by immunoSEQ multiplex PCR, the TCRdb table keeps only in-frame clones and is missing some. The sample has roughly 60,000 clones, about 88% seen once. This sample comprised peripheral blood mononuclear cells (PBMCs), obtained before the second cycle of nivolumab. These receptors all stem from a human donor with classical Hodgkin lymphoma. Each CDR3 is given with its conserved first and last residue. The order of the fields is D gene, clone size, V gene, J gene, CDR3 length, CDR3 protein, CDR3 DNA. D genes are given only for firm matches. Rows may omit the clone size; those that give it use once, few, many or a size class.

>-|-|TRBV30|TRBJ1-1|17
CAWGTRGPFLPNTEAFF
TGTGCCTGGGGAACCAGGGGACCTTTCCTACCGAACACTGAAGCTTTCTTT
>-|-|TRBV2|TRBJ1-2|14
CASSDRTAFYGYTF
TGTGCCAGCAGTGACAGGACTGCATTCTATGGCTACACCTTC
>TRBD1|once|TRBV5-1|TRBJ2-3|14
CASSRDRGTDTQYF
TGCGCCAGCAGCCGGGACAGGGGTACAGATACGCAGTATTTT
>-|-|TRBV7-7|TRBJ2-7|13
CASSLAETYEQYF
TGTGCCAGCAGCTTAGCAGAAACGTACGAGCAGTACTTC
>TRBD2|-|TRBV5-1|TRBJ2-3|15
CASSLAGTSADTQYF
TGCGCCAGCAGCCTAGCCGGGACTAGCGCAGATACGCAGTATTTT
>-|-|TRBV5-1|TRBJ1-5|14
CASSLEGGAQPQHF
TGCGCCAGCAGCTTGGAGGGGGGGGCTCAGCCCCAGCATTTT
>-|-|TRBV5-1|TRBJ2-7|15
CASSLEGFGSYEQYF
TGCGCCAGCAGCTTGGAGGGGTTTGGATCCTACGAGCAGTACTTC
>TRBD1|-|TRBV6-5|TRBJ1-2|13
CASSYQGDYGYTF
TGTGCCAGCAGTTACCAGGGGGACTATGGCTACACCTTC
>-|-|TRBV1|TRBJ1-5|13
CTSGRASNQPQHF
TGCACCAGCGGCAGGGCGAGCAATCAGCCCCAGCATTTT
>-|-|TRBV5-6|TRBJ2-7|13
CASSVGRSYEQYF
TGTGCCAGCAGCGTAGGGAGGAGCTACGAGCAGTACTTC
>TRBD2|-|TRBV6-4|TRBJ2-1|13
CASSDWGGNEQFF
TGTGCCAGCAGTGACTGGGGGGGCAATGAGCAGTTCTTC
>TRBD1|-|TRBV5-1|TRBJ2-5|14
CASQSGGPQETQYF
TGCGCCAGCCAATCAGGGGGCCCCCAAGAGACCCAGTACTTC
>-|-|TRBV5-4|TRBJ1-4|14
CASSFRGGDEKLFF
TGTGCCAGCAGCTTTCGAGGGGGGGATGAAAAACTGTTTTTT
>-|-|TRBV7-9|TRBJ1-1|13
CASSLSRDTEAFF
TGTGCCAGCAGTCTTAGCAGGGACACTGAAGCTTTCTTT
>-|-|TRBV7-3|TRBJ2-2|16
CASSLFGQANTGELFF
TGTGCCAGCAGCTTATTTGGGCAGGCGAACACCGGGGAGCTGTTTTTT
>-|-|TRBV11-2|TRBJ2-5|15
CASSSRPGTQETQYF
TGTGCCAGCAGCTCTCGCCCGGGGACGCAAGAGACCCAGTACTTC
>-|-|TRBV14|TRBJ2-7|14
CASSRQEVPYEQYF
TGTGCCAGCAGCCGACAGGAGGTTCCCTACGAGCAGTACTTC
>-|-|TRBV5-1|TRBJ1-1|14
CASREASMNTEAFF
TGCGCCAGCAGGGAGGCCTCAATGAACACTGAAGCTTTCTTT
>-|-|TRBV7-8|TRBJ1-1|13
CASSLDRGGTAFF
TGTGCCAGCAGCTTAGATCGGGGGGGTACTGCTTTCTTT
>TRBD2|-|TRBV6-5|TRBJ2-2|14
CASRDSGGTGELFF
TGTGCCAGCAGGGATAGCGGGGGCACCGGGGAGCTGTTTTTT
>-|-|TRBV11-2|TRBJ2-7|13
CASSFFVAYEQYF
TGTGCCAGCAGCTTCTTTGTGGCCTACGAGCAGTACTTC
>-|-|TRBV5-1|TRBJ2-7|14
CASIPGPQTYEQYF
TGCGCCAGCATCCCCGGGCCCCAAACCTACGAGCAGTACTTC
>TRBD1|-|TRBV5-1|TRBJ2-7|14
CASSWGQGSDEQYF
TGCGCCAGCAGCTGGGGACAGGGTTCTGACGAGCAGTACTTC